Presented here are 27 T cell receptor beta chains from one specimen sequenced in a study of shared clonotypes between healthy human individuals. Measured with immunoSEQ multiplex PCR; TCRdb has only the in-frame clones, and not every one. The sample yields roughly 2.4 million clones, nearly 97% seen once. The sample taken for sequencing was naive CD4+ T cells sorted from blood. The sample's subset: CD45RA+ positively selected. Every receptor here comes from a man aged 18-30 years in good health.

CDR3 region: CASSYREGETQYF. CDR3 DNA sequence: TGCGCCAGCAGTTACAGGGAGGGGGAGACCCAGTACTTC. This chain joins TRBV5-1 and TRBJ2-5, with TRBD2 as a possible D gene (7 bases). The V end lost 5 bases, the J end lost 5 bases, and 13 bases lay between the germline ends. CDR3 length: 13 residues. CDR1 is SGHRS and CDR2 is YFSETQ in the germline V gene. Full variable domain (missing parts from reference TRBV5-1 and TRBJ2-5): KAGVTQTPRYLIKTRGQQVTLSCSPISGHRSVSWYQQTPGQGLQFLFEYFSETQRNKGNFPGRFSGRQFSNSRSEMNVSTLELGDSALYLCASSYREGETQYFGPGTRLLVL.

The chain combines TRBV19 with TRBJ1-1, with D perhaps TRBD1 (6 bases). The V gene's germline CDR1 is LNHDA and CDR2 SQIVND (reference sequence). The V and J ends lost 7 bases and 0 bases respectively, with 12 bases between them. The CDR3 length is 14 residues. In nucleotides, the CDR3 is TGTGCCAGTACCATAACAGGGTTGAACACTGAAGCTTTCTTT. This translates into CASTITGLNTEAFF.

In this sample, this clone turned up once. V gene TRBV6-1 combines with J gene TRBJ1-2; D perhaps matches TRBD1 (6 bases). The CDR3 covers 15 residues. Germline V gene sequence: CDR1 MNHNS, CDR2 SASEGT. With 2 bases removed from V and 7 bases from J, the gap between germline ends came to 17 bases. The CDR3 is CASSESPRGSGGYTF. The CDR3, as DNA: TGTGCCAGCAGTGAAAGCCCCAGGGGTTCAGGTGGCTACACCTTC.

Remarks on this clone: Other DNA variants within this sample encode the same CDR3. V usage is TRBV25-1 and J usage is TRBJ1-5; D ambiguous. This CDR3 spans 12 amino acids. Germline V lookup: CDR1 MGHDK, CDR2 SYGVNS. V was trimmed by 2 bases and J by 2 bases, leaving 1 base between them. DNA for the CDR3: TGTGCCAGCAGTGAAGGCAATCAGCCCCAGCATTTT. This sequence encodes CASSEGNQPQHF.

The rearrangement links TRBV12-5 to TRBJ2-7; 11 nucleotides align to TRBD1. The V gene end was trimmed by 5 bases and the J gene end by 1 base; junction bases not matched to a gene: 4. Germline V CDR1 and CDR2: LGHNT, FRNRAP. The CDR3 sequence is 15 residues long. The CDR3 loop reads CASGTRDRGSYEQYF. Here the CDR3 DNA reads TGTGCTAGTGGTACGCGGGACAGGGGGTCCTACGAGCAGTACTTC.

This clone is a singleton in its sample. The chain links TRBV5-4 to TRBJ2-1, with 12 positions matching TRBD1. In germline, CDR1 is SGHNT, CDR2 YYREEE (reference sequence). The trim removed 0 bases at V and 7 bases at J, leaving 5 bases unmatched. CDR3 length equals 16 residues. The CDR3 protein is CASSLAGTGGRNEQFF. CDR3 bases: TGTGCCAGCAGCTTGGCCGGGACAGGGGGCAGGAATGAGCAGTTCTTC.

This clone came up once. CDR3 in amino acids: CATRTDNTGELFF. The CDR3 DNA reads TGCGCCACCAGGACAGACAACACCGGGGAGCTGTTTTTT. The rearrangement links TRBV5-1 to TRBJ2-2; TRBD1 might be the D (6 bases). Germline assignment: CDR1 SGHRS and CDR2 YFSETQ. The V end lost 9 bases, the J end lost 2 bases, and 11 bases lay between the germline ends. This CDR3 comprises 13 residues. Supplemented by reference TRBV5-1 and TRBJ2-2, the full variable domain reads KAGVTQTPRYLIKTRGQQVTLSCSPISGHRSVSWYQQTPGQGLQFLFEYFSETQRNKGNFPGRFSGRQFSNSRSEMNVSTLELGDSALYLCATRTDNTGELFFGEGSRLTVL.

V usage is TRBV27 and J usage is TRBJ2-3; D is perhaps TRBD1 (7 bases). This CDR3 has 15 residues. The V and J ends lost 8 bases and 2 bases respectively, with 17 bases between them. Germline CDR1 and CDR2: MNHEY and SMNVEV (reference sequence). The DNA of the CDR3 is TGTGCCAGCCAAAGCGACAGGGAGGTCACAGATACGCAGTATTTT. Translation gives CASQSDREVTDTQYF.

As concerns this clone: Other DNA sequences in the sample encode the same CDR3. The gene calls are TRBV5-1 and TRBJ2-2; D ambiguous. Germline CDR1 reads SGHRS; CDR2 reads YFSETQ. V was shortened by 0 bases and J by 2 bases, with 5 bases between the two germline ends. This CDR3 comprises 14 residues. CDR3 in DNA: TGCGCCAGCAGCTTGGGCCATAACACCGGGGAGCTGTTTTTT. Its translation is CASSLGHNTGELFF.

The V gene is TRBV5-1, the J gene TRBJ2-3; D perhaps matches TRBD2 (6 bases). V dropped 4 bases and J dropped 0 bases, with 18 bases sitting between them. The CDR3 has 17 residues. In germline, CDR1 is SGHRS, CDR2 YFSETQ. CDR3 DNA sequence: TGCGCCAGCAGCCCACCCTTAGCGGAAGCTAGCACAGATACGCAGTATTTT. Its protein product is CASSPPLAEASTDTQYF.

V gene TRBV28 combines with J gene TRBJ1-4; tentatively, D is TRBD1 (6 bases). The CDR3 totals 17 residues. Trimming removed 1 base from V and 1 base from J, with 13 bases in between. The V gene's germline CDR1 is MDHEN and CDR2 SYDVKM. CDR3 sequence reads: CASSLFARGETNEKLFF. Written as DNA, the CDR3 is TGTGCCAGCAGTTTATTCGCCAGGGGTGAAACTAATGAAAAACTGTTTTTT.

The chain is built from TRBV5-1 and TRBJ1-4, with D unclear. Per germline, CDR1 SGHRS and CDR2 YFSETQ. V lost 1 base, J lost 2 bases, and 6 bases lay in between. The CDR3 runs to 14 residues. The CDR3 loop is CASSLMDTNEKLFF. CDR3 sequence (DNA): TGCGCCAGCAGCTTGATGGATACTAATGAAAAACTGTTTTTT.

V is TRBV2 and J is TRBJ2-1, with a tentative D call TRBD2 (6 bases). The CDR3 contains 15 residues. In germline, CDR1 is SNHLY, CDR2 FYNNEI. Trimming pared 2 bases from V and 4 bases from J, leaving 12 bases between. CDR3 in amino acids: CASSEPSDVYNEQFF. CDR3 DNA: TGTGCCAGCAGTGAACCTAGCGATGTTTACAATGAGCAGTTCTTC.

The chain employs TRBV10-3 and TRBJ2-7; D not resolved. Germline-derived CDR1 and CDR2 are ENHRY and SYGVKD. The CDR3 has 14 amino acids. The V and J ends lost 6 bases and 0 bases respectively, with 12 bases between them. The CDR3 loop reads CAIRWTDGSYEQYF. The DNA of the CDR3 is TGTGCCATCAGATGGACCGATGGCTCCTACGAGCAGTACTTC.

Of note for this clone: Distinct nucleotide sequences in the sample also encode this CDR3. The chain links TRBV29-1 to TRBJ1-1; weak D call: TRBD1 (5 bases). There are 13 residues in the CDR3. Trimming cost V 6 bases and J 0 bases, with 11 bases left between them. Per germline, CDR1 SQVTM and CDR2 ANQGSEA. CDR3 sequence reads: CSVAGRLNTEAFF. Written as DNA, the CDR3 is TGCAGCGTCGCGGGACGGCTGAACACTGAAGCTTTCTTT. Full variable domain (remainder filled in from reference TRBV29-1 and TRBJ1-1): SAVISQKPSRDICQRGTSLTIQCQVDSQVTMMFWYRQQPGQSLTLIATANQGSEATYESGFVIDKFPISRPNLTFSTLTVSNMSPEDSSIYLCSVAGRLNTEAFFGQGTRLTVV.

The chain employs TRBV18 and TRBJ1-1, with D perhaps matching TRBD1 (6 bases). Germline V CDR1 and CDR2: KGHSH, LQKENI. The CDR3 has 15 amino acids. V was shortened by 4 bases and J by 5 bases, with 17 bases between the two germline ends. In DNA, the CDR3 is TGTGCCAGCTCACGCCCGGCCGGGGGCAGGACTGAAGCTTTCTTT. It translates to CASSRPAGGRTEAFF. The variable domain in full, completed from reference TRBV18 and TRBJ1-1, reads NAGVMQNPRHLVRRRGQEARLRCSPMKGHSHVYWYRQLPEEGLKFMVYLQKENIIDESGMPKERFSAEFPKEGPSILRIQQVVRGDSAAYFCASSRPAGGRTEAFFGQGTRLTVV.

As to this clone: The same CDR3 arises from other DNA sequences in this sample as well. The CDR3 DNA reads as TGCGCCAGCAGCTTGGGACACTACACAGATACGCAGTATTTT. Translation gives CASSLGHYTDTQYF. The chain employs TRBV5-1 and TRBJ2-3, with D hard to call. Trimming removed 0 bases from V and 2 bases from J, with 7 bases in between. This CDR3 has 14 residues. The germline CDR1 and CDR2 sequences are SGHRS and YFSETQ.

The rearrangement links TRBV10-3 to TRBJ1-2; D perhaps matches TRBD1 (5 bases). Germline CDR1 and CDR2: ENHRY and SYGVKD. The CDR3 has 12 residues. Between the trimmed V and J ends, which lost 5 bases and 4 bases, there was a span of 8 bases. The CDR3 here is CAISRQTYGYTF. The CDR3 coding sequence is TGTGCCATCAGTCGACAGACCTATGGCTACACCTTC.

The chain carries TRBV9 and TRBJ1-5; D unresolved. Germline V gene lookup returns CDR1 SGDLS and CDR2 YYNGEE. This CDR3 has 13 amino acids. V was pared by 3 bases and J by 5 bases, with 9 bases between. The chain's CDR3 is CASSADTYQPQHF. CDR3 in DNA: TGTGCCAGCAGCGCCGACACCTATCAGCCCCAGCATTTT.

The rearrangement joins TRBV10-2 to TRBJ1-6; D is unresolved. Between the trimmed V and J ends, which lost 3 bases and 0 bases, there was a span of 15 bases. CDR3 size: 18 residues. Germline CDR1 WSHSY, CDR2 SAAADI. This chain's CDR3 is CASSDRVASSSYNSPLHF. CDR3 DNA sequence: TGCGCCAGCAGTGATAGGGTAGCCTCGAGCTCCTATAATTCACCCCTCCACTTT.

The chain couples TRBV2 to TRBJ1-5; no firm D call. The CDR3 totals 12 residues. The germline CDR1 and CDR2 sequences are SNHLY and FYNNEI. V dropped 6 bases and J dropped 9 bases, with 12 bases sitting between them. For the CDR3, the DNA is TGTGCCAGCAGCGCGGGGAGTGGGCCCCAGCATTTT. As protein: CASSAGSGPQHF.

V and J are TRBV4-1 and TRBJ1-6, with a possible D match to TRBD1 (5 bases). The CDR3 extends over 14 amino acids. Germline CDR1 reads MGHRA; CDR2 reads YSYEKL. Trimming left V 3 bases short and J 13 bases short, with 16 bases between. For the CDR3, the DNA is TGCGCCAGCAGCCACCCCGGGACTAAGAAGCCCCTCCACTTT. As protein: CASSHPGTKKPLHF.

The chain has TRBV18 and TRBJ1-1; TRBD1 aligns across 7 bases. The CDR3 totals 14 residues. Germline V gives CDR1 KGHSH, CDR2 LQKENI. After removal of 3 bases from V and 7 bases from J, the junction contained 8 bases not matched to a gene. In DNA form, the CDR3 reads TGTGCCAGCTCACCGTCGACAGGGTTTTATGAAGCTTTCTTT. As protein: CASSPSTGFYEAFF.

The chain has TRBV6-5 and TRBJ2-6; no clear D gene. This CDR3 spans 16 amino acids. The V end lost 3 bases, the J end lost 2 bases, and 11 bases lay between the germline ends. CDR1 is MNHEY, CDR2 SVGAGI, per germline. The CDR3 DNA is TGTGCCAGCAGTTATTCCGGGCCCGCTGGGGCCAACGTCCTGACTTTC. Translating gives CASSYSGPAGANVLTF.

This chain connects TRBV28 to TRBJ1-3; a possible D gene is TRBD1 (5 bases). Germline values: CDR1 MDHEN, CDR2 SYDVKM. This CDR3 has 16 residues. Trimming took 4 bases from V and 0 from J, leaving 13 bases between them. The DNA for the CDR3 is TGTGCCAGCAGTTCTCCGGGGGAGAGCTCTGGAAACACCATATATTTT. It codes for CASSSPGESSGNTIYF.

With respect to this clone: This specimen includes other DNA sequences encoding the same CDR3. The chain has TRBV6-5 and TRBJ1-2, with D possibly being TRBD1 (6 bases). This CDR3 contains 14 residues. In germline, CDR1 is MNHEY, CDR2 SVGAGI. V was trimmed by 2 bases and J by 2 bases, leaving 9 bases between them. This chain's CDR3 is CASSYRQENYGYTF. DNA for the CDR3: TGTGCCAGCAGTTACAGACAGGAGAACTATGGCTACACCTTC.

V is TRBV15 and J is TRBJ2-2, with 10 bases identical to TRBD1. From germline, CDR1 is LNHNV and CDR2 YYDKDF (reference sequence). The CDR3 length is 17 residues. V lost 5 bases, J lost 6 bases, and 12 bases stayed unmatched. CDR3 loop: CATSSLEGTGVSGELFF. CDR3 DNA: TGTGCCACCAGCTCCCTAGAGGGGACAGGGGTATCCGGGGAGCTGTTTTTT.